The entry that follows covers one TCR beta chain sequence. What it recognizes is unknown. This CDR3 is built from 13 residues. The ends lost 4 bases at V and 5 bases at J; junction bases unmatched: 5. Germline V gives CDR1 SGHRS, CDR2 YFSETQ. A second about 7 to 11 cycle PCR used barcoded and J-beta primers. Each sample yielded at least 2.5 million CDR3-containing paired-end reads. TCRdb re-called the 5' RACE reads through MiXCR, storing one row per CDR3 protein. The data hold approximately 780,000 distinct CDR3 sequences, with roughly 25% observed a single time. This entry comes from a study of blood T cells in healthy people across ages. Study-level results: Roughly linear declines in TCR beta diversity per million T cells occurred with age.

Another study also made use of these data, one on T cells of mothers and their children. That study adds: For cDNA synthesis, the complete extracted RNA was used (roughly 1.4 ug per 15 ul). In each mother, TCR beta CDR3 reads exceeded 9.5 million; in each child, they numbered some 2.8 million.

V and J are TRBV5-1 and TRBJ2-5; 7 bases match TRBD1. The TCR sequence derives from a boy younger than 18 in good health. Sequencing was performed on blood. Here the CDR3 DNA reads TGCGCCAGCAGCACTGGGACAGCGGAGACCCAGTACTTC. Its translation is CASSTGTAETQYF.